This T cell receptor beta chain was retrieved from a study of Tregs in tolerant kidney transplant recipients. Clones were read by immunoSEQ multiplex PCR, and TCRdb kept only the in-frame ones, dropping some. The table has more than 90,000 clones, roughly 92% seen once. The CDR3 is made up of 18 amino acids. The specimen sequenced was CD4+ T cells from blood. This chain joins TRBV12-2 and TRBJ2-5; TRBD2 is the table's D call and was not checked against the DNA. Near its end, the DNA agrees better with TRBJ2-7, so the J call may be wrong. TRBV12-2 is labeled a pseudogene. This receptor was obtained from a human donor in good health. The CDR3 DNA reads TGTGCAAGTCGCTTAGCCCTGACTAGCGGGAGACCCACCTACGAGCAGTACTTC. Translation: CASRLALTSGRPTYEQYF.